This TCR beta chain emerged from a study of blood T cell repertoires in COVID-19. About the research overall: Some COVID-19 samples were acute and others convalescent; all came from the United States, Italy and Spain. PBMCs, B-cell-depleted T cells, or T cells provided the cDNA or gDNA that made up the material.

The CDR3 is 15 amino acids. Germline values: CDR1 LNHNV, CDR2 YYDKDF (reference sequence). V was pared by 3 bases and J by 6 bases, with 12 bases between. In the original analysis: Amplification of reference gene primers provided the estimated nucleated cell counts. Profiled with immunoSEQ multiplex PCR; TCRdb holds only in-frame clones, not every one. V, J and clone size derive from that table, while D and trimming were established from the DNA sequence. The sample carries 230,000 or so clones, around 88% recorded once. The receptor was derived from a man aged 35 to 55 with active or convalescent COVID-19. The sample taken for sequencing was peripheral blood. The genes are TRBV15 and TRBJ1-6; a possible D gene is TRBD1 (5 bases). The CDR3 DNA sequence: TGTGCCACCAGCAGGAGGACACCAGTTAATTCACCCCTCCACTTT. Translation: CATSRRTPVNSPLHF.